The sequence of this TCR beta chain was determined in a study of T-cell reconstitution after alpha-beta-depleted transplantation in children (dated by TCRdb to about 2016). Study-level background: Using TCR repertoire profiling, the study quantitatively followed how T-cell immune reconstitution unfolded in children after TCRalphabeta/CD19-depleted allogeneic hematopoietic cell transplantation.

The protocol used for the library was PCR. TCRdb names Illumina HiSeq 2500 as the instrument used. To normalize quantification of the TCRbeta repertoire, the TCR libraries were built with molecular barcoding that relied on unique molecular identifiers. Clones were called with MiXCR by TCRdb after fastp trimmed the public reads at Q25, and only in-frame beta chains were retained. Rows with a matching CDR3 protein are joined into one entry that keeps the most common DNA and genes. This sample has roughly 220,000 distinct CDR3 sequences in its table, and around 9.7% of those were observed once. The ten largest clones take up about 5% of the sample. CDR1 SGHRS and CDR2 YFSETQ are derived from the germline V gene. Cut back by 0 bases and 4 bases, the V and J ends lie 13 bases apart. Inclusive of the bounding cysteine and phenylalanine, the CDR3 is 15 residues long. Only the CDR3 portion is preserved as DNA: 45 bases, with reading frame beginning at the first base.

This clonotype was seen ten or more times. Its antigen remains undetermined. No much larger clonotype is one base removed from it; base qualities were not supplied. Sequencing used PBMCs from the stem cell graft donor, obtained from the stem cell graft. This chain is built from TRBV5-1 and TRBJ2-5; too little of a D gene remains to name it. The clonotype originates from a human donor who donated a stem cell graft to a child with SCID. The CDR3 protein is CASSLEVPALETQYF. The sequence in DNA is TGCGCCAGCAGCTTGGAGGTCCCAGCCTTAGAGACCCAGTACTTC. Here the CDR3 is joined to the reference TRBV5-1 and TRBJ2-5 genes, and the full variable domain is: KAGVTQTPRYLIKTRGQQVTLSCSPISGHRSVSWYQQTPGQGLQFLFEYFSETQRNKGNFPGRFSGRQFSNSRSEMNVSTLELGDSALYLCASSLEVPALETQYFGPGTRLLVL.